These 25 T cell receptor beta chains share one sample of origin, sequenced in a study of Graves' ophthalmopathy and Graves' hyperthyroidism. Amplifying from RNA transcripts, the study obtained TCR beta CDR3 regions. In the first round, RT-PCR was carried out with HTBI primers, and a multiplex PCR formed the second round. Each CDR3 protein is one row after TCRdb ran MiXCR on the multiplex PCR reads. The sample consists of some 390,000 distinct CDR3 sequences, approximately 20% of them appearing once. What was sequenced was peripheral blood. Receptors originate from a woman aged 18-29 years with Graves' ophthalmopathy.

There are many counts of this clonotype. CDR3 loop: CASSLASAPGHGYTF. DNA for the CDR3: TGTGCCAGCAGCTTAGCTTCAGCTCCAGGGCATGGCTACACCTTC. The chain has TRBV7-2 and TRBJ1-2; TRBD1 is a possible D gene (5 bases). Germline CDR1 reads SGHTA; CDR2 reads FQGNSA. The CDR3 is 15 amino acids. V dropped 0 bases and J dropped 6 bases, with 14 bases sitting between them.

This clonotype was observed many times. CDR3 DNA: TGTGCCAGCAGTTTTGCCTCCGGGACATATAATTCACCCCTCCACTTT. Amino acid sequence: CASSFASGTYNSPLHF. The V and J genes are TRBV12-3 or TRBV12-4 and TRBJ1-6; tentatively, D is TRBD1 (6 bases). V dropped 3 bases and J dropped 4 bases, with 13 bases sitting between them. This CDR3 comprises 16 residues.

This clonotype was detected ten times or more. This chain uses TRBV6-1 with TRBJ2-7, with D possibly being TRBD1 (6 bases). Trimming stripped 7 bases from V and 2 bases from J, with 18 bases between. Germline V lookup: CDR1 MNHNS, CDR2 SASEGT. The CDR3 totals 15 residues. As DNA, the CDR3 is TGTGCCAGCACGGAACGAACAGGGCTTACCTACGAGCAGTACTTC. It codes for CASTERTGLTYEQYF.

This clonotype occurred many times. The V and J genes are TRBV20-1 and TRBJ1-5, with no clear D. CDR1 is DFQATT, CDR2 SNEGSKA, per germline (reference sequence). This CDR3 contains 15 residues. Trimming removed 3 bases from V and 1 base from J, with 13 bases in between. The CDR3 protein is CSASSSVGSNQPQHF. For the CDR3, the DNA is TGCAGTGCTAGTAGTTCTGTGGGCAGCAATCAGCCCCAGCATTTT.

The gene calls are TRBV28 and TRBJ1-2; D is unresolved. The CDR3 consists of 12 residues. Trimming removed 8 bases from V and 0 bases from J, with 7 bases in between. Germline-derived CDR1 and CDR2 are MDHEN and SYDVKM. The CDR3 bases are TGTGCCAGCCAAGGTGCTAACTATGGCTACACCTTC. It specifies CASQGANYGYTF.

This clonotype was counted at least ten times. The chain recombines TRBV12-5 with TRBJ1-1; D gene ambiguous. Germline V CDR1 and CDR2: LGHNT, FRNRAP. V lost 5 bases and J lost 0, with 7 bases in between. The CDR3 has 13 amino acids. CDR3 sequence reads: CASGLNMNTEAFF. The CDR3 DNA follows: TGTGCTAGTGGTCTTAACATGAACACTGAAGCTTTCTTT.

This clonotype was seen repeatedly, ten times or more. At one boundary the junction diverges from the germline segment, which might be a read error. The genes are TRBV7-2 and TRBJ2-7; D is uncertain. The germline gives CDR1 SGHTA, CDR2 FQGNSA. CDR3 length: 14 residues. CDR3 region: CASSLLTASYEQYF. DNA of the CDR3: TGTGCGAGCAGTCTTCTGACGGCTTCCTACGAGCAGTACTTC.

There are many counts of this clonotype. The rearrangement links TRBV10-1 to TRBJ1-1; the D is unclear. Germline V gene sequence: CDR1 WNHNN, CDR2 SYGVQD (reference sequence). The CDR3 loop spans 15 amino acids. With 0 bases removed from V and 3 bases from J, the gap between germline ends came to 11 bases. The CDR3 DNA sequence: TGCGCCAGCAGTGAGTCGTTTAAAGTTGACACTGAAGCTTTCTTT. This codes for CASSESFKVDTEAFF.

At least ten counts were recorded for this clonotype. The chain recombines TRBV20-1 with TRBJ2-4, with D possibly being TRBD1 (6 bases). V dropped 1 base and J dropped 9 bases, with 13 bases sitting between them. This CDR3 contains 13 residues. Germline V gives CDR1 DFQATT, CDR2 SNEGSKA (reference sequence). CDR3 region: CSARGTGMSIQYF. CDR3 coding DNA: TGCAGTGCTAGAGGAACAGGGATGAGCATTCAGTACTTC.

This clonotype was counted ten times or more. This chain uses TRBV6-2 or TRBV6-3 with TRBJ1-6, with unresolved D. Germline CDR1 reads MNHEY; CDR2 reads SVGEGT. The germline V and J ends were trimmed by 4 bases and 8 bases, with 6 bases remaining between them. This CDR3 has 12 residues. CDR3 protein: CASSWAYSPLHF. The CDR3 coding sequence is TGTGCCAGCAGTTGGGCCTATTCACCCCTCCACTTT.

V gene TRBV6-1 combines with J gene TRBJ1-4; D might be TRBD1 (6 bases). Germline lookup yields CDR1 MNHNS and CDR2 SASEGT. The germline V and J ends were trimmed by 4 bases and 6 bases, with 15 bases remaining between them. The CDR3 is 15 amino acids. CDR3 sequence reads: CASSAYVGGDEKLFF. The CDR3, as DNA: TGTGCCAGCAGTGCCTACGTGGGGGGCGATGAAAAACTGTTTTTT.

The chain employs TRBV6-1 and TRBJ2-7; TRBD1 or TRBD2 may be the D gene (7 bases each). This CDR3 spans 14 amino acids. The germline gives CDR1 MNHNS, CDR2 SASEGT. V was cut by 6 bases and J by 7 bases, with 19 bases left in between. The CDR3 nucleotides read TGTGCCAGCAGGGACCAGGGGGGGCTGGGGGAGCAGTACTTC. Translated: CASRDQGGLGEQYF.

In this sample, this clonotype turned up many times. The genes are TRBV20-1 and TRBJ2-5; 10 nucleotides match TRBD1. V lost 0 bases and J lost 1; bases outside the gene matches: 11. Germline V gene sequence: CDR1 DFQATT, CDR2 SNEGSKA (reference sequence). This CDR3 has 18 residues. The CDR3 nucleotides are TGCAGTGCTAGAGACGCCCTGTCAGGGACAGGGGCCCAAGAGACCCAGTACTTC. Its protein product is CSARDALSGTGAQETQYF.

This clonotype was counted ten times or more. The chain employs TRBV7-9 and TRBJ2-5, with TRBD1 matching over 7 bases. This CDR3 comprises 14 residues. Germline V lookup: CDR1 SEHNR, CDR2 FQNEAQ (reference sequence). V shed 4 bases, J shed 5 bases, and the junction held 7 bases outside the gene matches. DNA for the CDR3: TGTGCCAGCAGCTCACAGGGGCGGCCGGAGACCCAGTACTTC. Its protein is CASSSQGRPETQYF.

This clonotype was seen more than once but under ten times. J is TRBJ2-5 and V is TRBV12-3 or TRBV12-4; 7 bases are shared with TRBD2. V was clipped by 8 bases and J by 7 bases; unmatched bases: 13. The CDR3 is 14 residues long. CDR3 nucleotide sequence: TGTGCCAGCGCCGCCGGGACTACCGTCACGACCCAGTACTTC. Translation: CASAAGTTVTTQYF.

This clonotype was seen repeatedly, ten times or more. The CDR3 sequence is CASSATGTGDSPLHF. CDR3 nucleotides: TGTGCCAGCAGCGCAACCGGGACAGGAGATTCACCCCTCCACTTT. V and J are TRBV9 and TRBJ1-6; TRBD1 matches at 8 bases. Germline loops: CDR1 SGDLS, CDR2 YYNGEE. The V and J ends lost 3 bases and 8 bases, in that order; junction bases with no gene match: 7. The CDR3 runs to 15 residues.

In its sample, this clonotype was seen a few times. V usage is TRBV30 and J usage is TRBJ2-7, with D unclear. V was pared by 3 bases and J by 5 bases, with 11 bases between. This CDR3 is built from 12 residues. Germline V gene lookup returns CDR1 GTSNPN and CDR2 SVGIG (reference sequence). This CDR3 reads CAWSARLDEQYF. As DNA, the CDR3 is TGTGCCTGGAGCGCCAGATTAGACGAGCAGTACTTC.

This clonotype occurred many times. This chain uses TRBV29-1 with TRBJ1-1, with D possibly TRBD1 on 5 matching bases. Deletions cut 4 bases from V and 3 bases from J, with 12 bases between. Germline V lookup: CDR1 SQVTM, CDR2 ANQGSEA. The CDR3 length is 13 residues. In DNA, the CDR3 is TGCAGCGTTGTGTGGTTGGGGGACACTGAAGCTTTCTTT. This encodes CSVVWLGDTEAFF. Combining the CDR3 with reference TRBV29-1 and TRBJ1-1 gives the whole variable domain SAVISQKPSRDICQRGTSLTIQCQVDSQVTMMFWYRQQPGQSLTLIATANQGSEATYESGFVIDKFPISRPNLTFSTLTVSNMSPEDSSIYLCSVVWLGDTEAFFGQGTRLTVV.

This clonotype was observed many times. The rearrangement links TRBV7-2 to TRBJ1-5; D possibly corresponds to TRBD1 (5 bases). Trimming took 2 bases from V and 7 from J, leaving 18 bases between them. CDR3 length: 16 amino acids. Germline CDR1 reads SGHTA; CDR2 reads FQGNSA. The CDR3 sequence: CASSLLFREEGQPQHF. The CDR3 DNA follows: TGTGCCAGCAGCTTACTGTTCAGGGAAGAAGGACAGCCCCAGCATTTT.

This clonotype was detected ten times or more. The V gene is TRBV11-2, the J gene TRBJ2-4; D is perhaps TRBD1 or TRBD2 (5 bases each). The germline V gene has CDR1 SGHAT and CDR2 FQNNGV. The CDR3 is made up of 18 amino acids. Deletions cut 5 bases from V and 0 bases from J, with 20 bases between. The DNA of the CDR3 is TGTGCCAGCAGCCCCCTCTCTTTGGGACCGACAGCCAAAAACATTCAGTACTTC. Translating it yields CASSPLSLGPTAKNIQYF.

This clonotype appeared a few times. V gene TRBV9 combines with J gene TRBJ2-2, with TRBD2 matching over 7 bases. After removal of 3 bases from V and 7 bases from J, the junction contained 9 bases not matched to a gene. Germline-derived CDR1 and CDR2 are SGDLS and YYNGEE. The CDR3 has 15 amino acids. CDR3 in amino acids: CASSGDYLRGGELFF. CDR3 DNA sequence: TGTGCCAGCAGCGGGGACTATCTAAGGGGCGGGGAGCTGTTTTTT.

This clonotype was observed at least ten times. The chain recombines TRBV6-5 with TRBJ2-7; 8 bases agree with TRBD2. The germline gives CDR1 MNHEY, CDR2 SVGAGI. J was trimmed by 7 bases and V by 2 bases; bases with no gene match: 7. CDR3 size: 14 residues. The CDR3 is CASSYGFTGGEQYF. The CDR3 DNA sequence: TGTGCCAGCAGTTACGGATTCACGGGGGGGGAGCAGTACTTC.

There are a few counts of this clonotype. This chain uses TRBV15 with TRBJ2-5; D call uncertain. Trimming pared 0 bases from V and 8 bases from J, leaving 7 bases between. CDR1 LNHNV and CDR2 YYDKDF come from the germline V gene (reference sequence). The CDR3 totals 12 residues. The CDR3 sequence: CATSRDSPTQYF. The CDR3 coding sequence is TGTGCCACCAGCAGAGATTCCCCAACCCAGTACTTC.

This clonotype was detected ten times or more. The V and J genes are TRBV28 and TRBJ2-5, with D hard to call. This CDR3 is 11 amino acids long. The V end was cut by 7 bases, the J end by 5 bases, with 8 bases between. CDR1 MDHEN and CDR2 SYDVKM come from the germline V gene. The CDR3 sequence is CASTSRETQYF. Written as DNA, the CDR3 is TGTGCCAGCACCAGTCGGGAGACCCAGTACTTC.

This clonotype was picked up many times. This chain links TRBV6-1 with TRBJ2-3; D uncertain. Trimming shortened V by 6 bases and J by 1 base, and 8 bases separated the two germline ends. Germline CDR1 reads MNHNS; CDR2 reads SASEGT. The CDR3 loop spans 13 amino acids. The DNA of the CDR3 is TGTGCCAGCAGGTTCCTAGGCACAGATACGCAGTATTTT. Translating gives CASRFLGTDTQYF.